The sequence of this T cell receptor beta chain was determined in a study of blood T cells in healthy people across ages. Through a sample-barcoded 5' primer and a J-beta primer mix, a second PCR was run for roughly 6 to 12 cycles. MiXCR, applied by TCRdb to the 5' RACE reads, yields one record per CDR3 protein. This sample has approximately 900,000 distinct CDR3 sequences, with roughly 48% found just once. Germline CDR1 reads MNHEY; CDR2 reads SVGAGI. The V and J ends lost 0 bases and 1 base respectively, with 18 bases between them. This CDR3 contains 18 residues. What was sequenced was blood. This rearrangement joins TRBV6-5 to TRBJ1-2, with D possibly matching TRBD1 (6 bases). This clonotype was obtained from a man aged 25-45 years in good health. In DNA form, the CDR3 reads TGTGCCAGCAGTTACTCACACCGGACAGATGAGGTTAACTATGGCTACACCTTC. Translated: CASSYSHRTDEVNYGYTF.